The 3 T cell receptor beta chains given below trace back to one sample, sequenced in a study of shared clonotypes between healthy human individuals (TCRdb year 2020). Library prep was done by the immunoSEQ multiplex PCR assay. TCRdb took over this immuneACCESS table, retaining in-frame rearrangements with V and J assigned. Such tables are incomplete; in checked studies, under half of the missing clones stem from an unresolved V gene, and the remainder is unexplained. This sample comprises approximately 2.4 million clones, more than 90% of them detected only once. Approximately 0.13% of the sample comes from the top ten. Material for sequencing was naive CD4+ T cells sorted from blood. Explained via the paper, the cell subset or site label denotes: CD45RA+ positively selected. These receptors were obtained from a man aged 18 to 29 in good health.

The CDR3 loop reads CASSPRTETEAFF. The CDR3 DNA follows: TGTGCCAGCAGCCCCCGGACGGAGACTGAAGCTTTCTTT. The rearrangement uses TRBV9 and TRBJ1-1; D not resolved. V dropped 4 bases and J dropped 5 bases, with 12 bases sitting between them. Per the germline V gene, CDR1 is SGDLS and CDR2 is YYNGEE. CDR3 size: 13 residues.

The CDR3 nucleotides read TGTGCCAGCAGTAACCTTGGGGTTAACTATGGCTACACCTTC. Translating gives CASSNLGVNYGYTF. The rearrangement joins TRBV11-2 to TRBJ1-2; D gene uncertain. Germline CDR1 and CDR2: SGHAT and FQNNGV. The V and J ends lost 6 bases and 1 base respectively, with 12 bases between them. The CDR3 has 14 amino acids.

The gene calls are TRBV5-6 and TRBJ2-1; D tentatively reads TRBD1 or TRBD2 (5 bases each). Trimming stripped 7 bases from V and 5 bases from J, with 19 bases between. The CDR3 consists of 15 residues. Germline assignment: CDR1 SGHDT and CDR2 YYEEEE. The DNA for the CDR3 is TGTGCCAGCTATCTAAGGCGAGGGGCCCACAATGAGCAGTTCTTC. This sequence encodes CASYLRRGAHNEQFF.